This T cell receptor beta chain is drawn from a study of identical twins. Study outcomes and limitations: Beta out-of-frame sequences displayed a weaker excess of sharing between twins. Alpha sequences out of frame and shared by twins had excess low generation probability.

This clonotype was seen many times. Its antigen is undetermined. Between the trimmed V and J ends, which lost 9 bases and 9 bases, there was a span of 11 bases. The V gene's germline CDR1 is KGHDR and CDR2 SFDVKD. This CDR3 region has 11 residues. Unique molecular identifiers were present on the cDNA, and a universal primer site came from template switching. TCRdb used MiXCR to reprocess the 5' RACE reads, holding one entry per CDR3 protein. Of more than 350,000 distinct CDR3 sequences detected, 8.5% to 10% appear once; the ten largest clones hold under 9.5%. V and J are TRBV24-1 and TRBJ2-1, with a tentative D call TRBD2 (7 bases). This receptor was taken from a woman in her 50s in good health. The specimen sequenced was naive T cells sorted from blood. This chain's CDR3 is CATGGGPEQFF. Written as DNA, the CDR3 is TGTGCCACCGGGGGGGGGCCTGAGCAGTTCTTC.